This T cell receptor (beta chain) was recovered during a study of shared T cell receptors in the human thymus. Generated by immunoSEQ multiplex PCR, the TCRdb table keeps only in-frame clones and is missing some. The sample shows hundreds of thousands of clones, over 75% of them seen only once. This sample also belongs to another study, concerning human thymus T cells. That source reports: Serving as donors were healthy Finnish infants, each of whom was having open corrective surgery for congenital heart defects. Resections that were taken during corrective heart surgery supplied the thymus tissue. Gene usage (both V and J) appeared biased in thymic and blood repertoires. Highly overlapping thymic repertoires in unrelated individuals were reported by related research.

Sequencing used thymocytes. The receptor was isolated from a girl under two years old with a congenital heart defect.

This CDR3 reads CASSPGTGRREAFF. The CDR3 DNA reads as TGTGCCAGCAGCCCTGGGACAGGGAGACGTGAAGCTTTCTTT. The rearrangement links TRBV7-8 to TRBJ1-1; 9 nucleotides match TRBD1. V lost 5 bases, J lost 7 bases, and 8 bases stayed unmatched. The CDR3 is 14 residues long. In germline, CDR1 is SGHVS, CDR2 FQNEAQ.